The following is a TCR beta chain sequence with its context. These data come from a study of blood T cell repertoires in COVID-19. With 5 bases removed from V and 0 bases from J, the gap between germline ends came to 7 bases. Per the germline V gene, CDR1 is MDHEN and CDR2 is SYDVKM. This CDR3 contains 14 residues. Assay: immunoSEQ multiplex PCR; the TCRdb copy retains only in-frame clones and omits some. The table shows approximately 440,000 clones, with around 90% occurring only once. The chain is built from TRBV28 and TRBJ2-2; D is unclear. Sequencing was carried out using PBMCs or T cells enriched from blood (not recorded which). The sequence was collected from a man younger than 35 who had recovered from COVID-19. CDR3 bases: TGTGCCAGCAGTGGCCCCGCGAACACCGGGGAGCTGTTTTTT. This gives the protein CASSGPANTGELFF.